Shown below are 15 T cell receptor beta chains from a single sample sequenced in a study of T cell repertoires in cytomegalovirus infection. TCRdb itself ran the reads through MiXCR, one entry per CDR3 protein. This table holds 900,000 to 950,000 distinct CDR3 sequences, around 30% found once. These receptors' targets are unknown. The material sequenced was cultured CD8+ T cells from PBMCs, taken from culture after CMV antigen stimulation. Receptor source: a human donor in good health (CMV status not recorded). Some clones in this sample may be carry-over from other donors' samples.

The chain has TRBV20-1 and TRBJ2-7, with 8 positions matching TRBD1. Germline V gene data show CDR1 as DFQATT and CDR2 as SNEGSKA (reference sequence). V was clipped by 5 bases and J by 0 bases; unmatched bases: 6. The CDR3 is made up of 14 amino acids. The CDR3 loop reads CSAVDRASSYEQYF. The CDR3 DNA sequence: TGCAGTGCTGTGGACAGGGCCTCCTCCTACGAGCAGTACTTC.

This chain connects TRBV28 to TRBJ1-5; 7 bases map to TRBD1. The junction had 6 bases not matched to a gene; V was cut back by 7 bases and J by 0 bases. CDR1 is MDHEN, CDR2 SYDVKM, per germline. This CDR3 comprises 15 residues. CDR3 nucleotide sequence: TGTGCCAGCATCTACAGGGGTGATAGCAATCAGCCCCAGCATTTT. Encoded protein: CASIYRGDSNQPQHF.

This clonotype was counted a few times. The rearrangement links TRBV12-3 or TRBV12-4 to TRBJ1-2; possibly TRBD1 for D (5 bases). The CDR3 totals 17 residues. Trimming removed 6 bases from V and 0 bases from J, with 20 bases in between. CDR3 bases: TGTGCCAGCAGGGGACCGGGACCGCGCGATCCTAACTATGGCTACACCTTC. It yields the protein CASRGPGPRDPNYGYTF.

V is TRBV3-1 and J is TRBJ2-1; 10 nucleotides align to TRBD2. The germline V gene encodes CDR1 LGHDT and CDR2 YNNKEL (reference sequence). The V and J ends lost 2 bases and 2 bases, in that order; junction bases with no gene match: 9. The CDR3 contains 18 residues. This CDR3 is CASSQLSSGGMTYNEQFF. CDR3 nucleotide sequence: TGTGCCAGCAGCCAACTTTCTAGCGGGGGAATGACCTACAATGAGCAGTTCTTC.

This clonotype was observed at least ten times. This sequence joins TRBV7-2 and TRBJ2-1; D unresolved. V gave up 5 bases and J gave up 4 bases, with 6 bases separating them. Germline CDR1 and CDR2: SGHTA and FQGNSA. The CDR3 spans 12 residues. The CDR3 sequence: CASSELYNEQFF. CDR3 DNA: TGTGCCAGCAGCGAACTTTACAATGAGCAGTTCTTC.

This clonotype was observed a handful of times. The V gene is TRBV19, the J gene TRBJ1-2, with D unresolved. Trimming shortened V by 8 bases and J by 5 bases, and 15 bases separated the two germline ends. This CDR3 is built from 13 residues. Germline V lookup: CDR1 LNHDA, CDR2 SQIVND (reference sequence). The CDR3 DNA reads TGTGCCAGTTGGACCAGGACTGATTATGGCTACACCTTC. Translating gives CASWTRTDYGYTF.

This clonotype was seen only a few times. The rearrangement joins TRBV7-2 to TRBJ1-1; weak D call: TRBD1 (6 bases). The CDR3 has 16 residues. Germline lookup yields CDR1 SGHTA and CDR2 FQGNSA. Trimming shortened V by 4 bases and J by 0 bases, and 15 bases separated the two germline ends. For the CDR3, the DNA is TGTGCCAGCAGCTGGTACAGGGATTACCTGAACACTGAAGCTTTCTTT. Translated: CASSWYRDYLNTEAFF.

To note about this clonotype: A much larger clone is a single base away; this may be a read error. The chain employs TRBV7-6 and TRBJ2-1, with 8 bases identical to TRBD1. The CDR3 is 15 amino acids. Looked up from germline, CDR1 is SGHVS and CDR2 is FNYEAQ. The DNA of the CDR3 is TGTACCAGCAGCACGACAGGGGCAGCCTACAATGAGCAGTTCTTC. Amino acids: CTSSTTGAAYNEQFF.

At least ten counts were recorded for this clonotype. The chain employs TRBV6-1 and TRBJ2-1; 11 bases line up with TRBD2. The V and J ends lost 3 bases and 4 bases, in that order; junction bases with no gene match: 5. The CDR3 consists of 16 residues. Per the germline V gene, CDR1 is MNHNS and CDR2 is SASEGT. The DNA for the CDR3 is TGTGCCAGCAGTGATGCGGGACTAGCGGCGTACAATGAGCAGTTCTTC. Its translation: CASSDAGLAAYNEQFF.

This clonotype has just a few counts. V and J are TRBV12-3 or TRBV12-4 and TRBJ2-3; no clear D gene. The germline V and J ends were trimmed by 5 bases and 1 base, with 13 bases remaining between them. This CDR3 contains 15 residues. The CDR3 protein is CASSGRVYGTDTQYF. For the CDR3, the DNA is TGTGCCAGCAGTGGACGGGTCTACGGCACAGATACGCAGTATTTT.

V usage is TRBV11-2 and J usage is TRBJ1-6; no clear D gene. The CDR3 has 15 residues. Trimming left V 5 bases short and J 5 bases short, with 13 bases between. Germline V gene data show CDR1 as SGHAT and CDR2 as FQNNGV. The CDR3 loop reads CASSPEWADNSPLHF. DNA for the CDR3: TGTGCCAGCAGCCCCGAGTGGGCCGATAATTCACCCCTCCACTTT.

The chain uses TRBV25-1 and TRBJ2-3, with D possibly matching TRBD1 (5 bases). Germline loops: CDR1 MGHDK, CDR2 SYGVNS. V was clipped by 2 bases and J by 3 bases, with 9 bases between them. There are 14 residues in the CDR3. The CDR3 loop is CASSEQGWTDTQYF. The CDR3 DNA reads as TGTGCCAGCAGTGAACAGGGTTGGACAGATACGCAGTATTTT.

This clonotype was found many times. The CDR3 protein is CASSLYPRRDLSGNTIYF. Here the CDR3 DNA reads TGTGCCAGCAGTTTATATCCACGGCGGGATCTCTCTGGAAACACCATATATTTT. This sequence joins TRBV28 and TRBJ1-3; D call uncertain. CDR3 size: 18 residues. V was pared by 1 base and J by 0 bases, with 16 bases between. Germline V gene sequence: CDR1 MDHEN, CDR2 SYDVKM.

This clonotype was picked up a small number of times. The V and J genes are TRBV4-1 and TRBJ2-3; 10 bases line up with TRBD1. CDR3 size: 18 residues. J was trimmed by 2 bases and V by 3 bases; bases with no gene match: 11. The germline V gene encodes CDR1 MGHRA and CDR2 YSYEKL. This CDR3 reads CASSQVWAGTGVTDTQYF. CDR3 in DNA: TGCGCCAGCAGCCAGGTGTGGGCCGGGACAGGGGTCACAGATACGCAGTATTTT.

This clonotype was found a few times. The chain joins TRBV11-3 to TRBJ2-1, with TRBD2 matching over 7 bases. V shed 5 bases, J shed 5 bases, and the junction held 6 bases outside the gene matches. This CDR3 spans 14 amino acids. In germline, CDR1 is SGHNT, CDR2 YENEEA. CDR3: CASSGRAGDNEQFF. The DNA of the CDR3 is TGTGCCAGCAGCGGTCGGGCGGGGGACAATGAGCAGTTCTTC.